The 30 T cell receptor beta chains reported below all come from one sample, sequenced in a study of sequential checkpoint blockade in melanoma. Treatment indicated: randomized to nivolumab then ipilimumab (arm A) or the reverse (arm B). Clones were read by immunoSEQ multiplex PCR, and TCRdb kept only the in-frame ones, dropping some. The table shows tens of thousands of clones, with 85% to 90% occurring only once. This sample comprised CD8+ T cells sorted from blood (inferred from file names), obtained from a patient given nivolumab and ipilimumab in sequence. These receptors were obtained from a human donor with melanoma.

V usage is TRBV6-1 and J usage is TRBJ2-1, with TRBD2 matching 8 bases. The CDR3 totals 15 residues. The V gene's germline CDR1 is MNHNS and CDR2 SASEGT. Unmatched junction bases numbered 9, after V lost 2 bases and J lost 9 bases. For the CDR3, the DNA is TGTGCCAGCAGTGAACAGCGGGAGTTTCGAGTTGAGCAGTTCTTC. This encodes CASSEQREFRVEQFF.

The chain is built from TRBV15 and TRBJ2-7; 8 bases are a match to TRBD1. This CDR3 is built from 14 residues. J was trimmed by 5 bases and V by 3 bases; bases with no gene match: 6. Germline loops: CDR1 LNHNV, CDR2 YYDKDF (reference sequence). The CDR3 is CATSSPGGVNEQYF. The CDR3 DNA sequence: TGTGCCACCAGCAGCCCAGGGGGCGTCAACGAGCAGTACTTC.

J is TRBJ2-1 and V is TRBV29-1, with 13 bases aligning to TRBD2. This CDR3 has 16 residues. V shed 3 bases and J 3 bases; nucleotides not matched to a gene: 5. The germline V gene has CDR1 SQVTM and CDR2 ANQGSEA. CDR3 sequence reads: CSVDGTSGVGYNEQFF. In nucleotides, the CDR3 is TGCAGCGTTGACGGGACTAGCGGGGTGGGCTACAATGAGCAGTTCTTC.

The CDR3 nucleotides read TGTGCCAGCAGCGATGGAGGGCACGAGACCCAGTACTTC. It codes for CASSDGGHETQYF. This chain uses TRBV9 with TRBJ2-5; possible D gene TRBD2, 6 bases. The germline gives CDR1 SGDLS, CDR2 YYNGEE. The ends were cut back, 3 bases at V and 5 bases at J, with 11 bases in the middle. The CDR3 spans 13 residues.

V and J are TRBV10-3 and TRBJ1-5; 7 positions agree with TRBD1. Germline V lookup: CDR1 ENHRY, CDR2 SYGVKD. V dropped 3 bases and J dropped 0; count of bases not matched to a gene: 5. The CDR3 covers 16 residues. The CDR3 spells CAISDQGQLSNQPQHF. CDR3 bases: TGTGCCATCAGTGACCAGGGACAGCTTAGCAATCAGCCCCAGCATTTT.

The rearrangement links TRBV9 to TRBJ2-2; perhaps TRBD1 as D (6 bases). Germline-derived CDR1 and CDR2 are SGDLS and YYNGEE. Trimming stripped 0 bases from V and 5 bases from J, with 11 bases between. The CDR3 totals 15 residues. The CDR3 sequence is CASSVGSGATGELFF. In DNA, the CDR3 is TGTGCCAGCAGCGTAGGGTCAGGGGCGACCGGGGAGCTGTTTTTT.

The CDR3, as DNA: TGTGCCAGCAGTTCCTTACTAGCGGGGCCCCTCTACGAGCAGTACTTC. Encoded protein: CASSSLLAGPLYEQYF. The chain employs TRBV27 and TRBJ2-7, with 10 bases identical to TRBD2. CDR3 length equals 16 residues. Germline-derived CDR1 and CDR2 are MNHEY and SMNVEV (reference sequence). J was trimmed by 3 bases and V by 4 bases; bases with no gene match: 9.

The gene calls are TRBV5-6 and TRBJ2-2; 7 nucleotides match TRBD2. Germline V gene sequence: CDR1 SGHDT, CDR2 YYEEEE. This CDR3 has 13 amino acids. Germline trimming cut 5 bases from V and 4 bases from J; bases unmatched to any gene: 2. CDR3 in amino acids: CASSWGGTGELFF. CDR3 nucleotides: TGTGCCAGCAGTTGGGGGGGCACCGGGGAGCTGTTTTTT.

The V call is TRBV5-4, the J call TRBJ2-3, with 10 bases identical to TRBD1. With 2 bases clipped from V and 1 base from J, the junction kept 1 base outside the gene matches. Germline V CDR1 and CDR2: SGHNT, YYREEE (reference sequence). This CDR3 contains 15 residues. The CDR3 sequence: CASSFGTGGTDTQYF. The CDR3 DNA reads TGTGCCAGCAGCTTCGGGACAGGGGGCACAGATACGCAGTATTTT.

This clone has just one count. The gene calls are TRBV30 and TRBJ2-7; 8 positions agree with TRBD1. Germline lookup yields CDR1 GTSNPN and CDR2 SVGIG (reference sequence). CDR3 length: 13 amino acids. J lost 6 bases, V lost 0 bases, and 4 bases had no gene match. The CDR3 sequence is CAWSVGDRSEQYV. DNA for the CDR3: TGTGCCTGGAGTGTCGGGGACAGGAGCGAGCAGTACGTC.

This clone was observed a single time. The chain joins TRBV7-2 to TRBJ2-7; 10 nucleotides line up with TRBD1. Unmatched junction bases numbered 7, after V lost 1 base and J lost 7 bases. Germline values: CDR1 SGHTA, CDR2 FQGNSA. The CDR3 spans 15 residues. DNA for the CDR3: TGTGCCAGCAGCTTAGTTGGGACAGGGGCGGGAGAGCAGTACTTC. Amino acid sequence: CASSLVGTGAGEQYF.

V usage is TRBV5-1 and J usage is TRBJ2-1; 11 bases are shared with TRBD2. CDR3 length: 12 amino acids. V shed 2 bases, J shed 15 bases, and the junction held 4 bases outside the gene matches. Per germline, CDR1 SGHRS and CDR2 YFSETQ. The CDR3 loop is CASSFSGGAGFF. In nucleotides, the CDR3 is TGCGCCAGCAGCTTTAGCGGGGGGGCCGGGTTCTTC.

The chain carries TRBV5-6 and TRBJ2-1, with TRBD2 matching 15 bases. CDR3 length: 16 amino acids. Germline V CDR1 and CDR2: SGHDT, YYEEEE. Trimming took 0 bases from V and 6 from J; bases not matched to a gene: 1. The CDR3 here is CASSLGTSGRGNEQFF. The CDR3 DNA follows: TGTGCCAGCAGCTTGGGGACTAGCGGGAGGGGCAATGAGCAGTTCTTC.

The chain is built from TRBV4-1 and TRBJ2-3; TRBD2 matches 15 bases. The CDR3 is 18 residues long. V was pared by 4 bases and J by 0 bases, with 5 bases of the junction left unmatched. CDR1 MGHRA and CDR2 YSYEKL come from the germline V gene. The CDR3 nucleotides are TGCGCCAGCAGCCTAGGACTAGCGGGAGGGCCTAGCACAGATACGCAGTATTTT. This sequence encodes CASSLGLAGGPSTDTQYF.

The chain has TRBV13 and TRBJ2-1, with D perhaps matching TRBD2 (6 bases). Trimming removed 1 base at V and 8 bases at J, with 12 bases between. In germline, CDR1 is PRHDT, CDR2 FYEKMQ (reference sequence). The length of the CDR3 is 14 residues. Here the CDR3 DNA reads TGTGCCAGCAGCTTAGCTGGAGGGAGTTATGAGCAGTTCTTC. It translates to CASSLAGGSYEQFF. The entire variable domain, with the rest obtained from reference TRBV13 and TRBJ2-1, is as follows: AAGVIQSPRHLIKEKRETATLKCYPIPRHDTVYWYQQGPGQDPQFLISFYEKMQSDKGSIPDRFSAQQFSDYHSELNMSSLELGDSALYFCASSLAGGSYEQFFGPGTRLTVL.

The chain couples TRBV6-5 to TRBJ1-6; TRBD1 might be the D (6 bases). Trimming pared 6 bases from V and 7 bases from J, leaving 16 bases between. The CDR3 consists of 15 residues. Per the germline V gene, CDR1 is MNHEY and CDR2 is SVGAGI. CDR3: CASSVIGTSNSPLHF. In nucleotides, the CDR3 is TGTGCCAGCAGCGTTATCGGGACATCGAATTCACCCCTCCACTTT.

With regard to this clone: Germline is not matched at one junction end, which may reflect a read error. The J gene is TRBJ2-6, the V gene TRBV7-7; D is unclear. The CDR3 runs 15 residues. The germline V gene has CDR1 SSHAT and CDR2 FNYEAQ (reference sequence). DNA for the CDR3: TGTGCTAGCAGCTTGGGCCCATCCGGGGCCAACGTCCTGACTTTC. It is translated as CASSLGPSGANVLTF.

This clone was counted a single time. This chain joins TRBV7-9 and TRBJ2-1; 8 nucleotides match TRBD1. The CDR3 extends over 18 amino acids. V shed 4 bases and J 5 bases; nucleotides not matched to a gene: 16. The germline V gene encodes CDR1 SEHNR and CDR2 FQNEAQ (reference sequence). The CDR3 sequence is CASSYLPGQGLGNNEQFF. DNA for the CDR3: TGTGCCAGCAGCTATTTACCCGGACAGGGCCTGGGGAACAATGAGCAGTTCTTC. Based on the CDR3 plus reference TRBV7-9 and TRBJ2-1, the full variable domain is DTGVSQNPRHKITKRGQNVTFRCDPISEHNRLYWYRQTLGQGPEFLTYFQNEAQLEKSRLLSDRFSAERPKGSFSTLEIQRTEQGDSAMYLCASSYLPGQGLGNNEQFFGPGTRLTVL.

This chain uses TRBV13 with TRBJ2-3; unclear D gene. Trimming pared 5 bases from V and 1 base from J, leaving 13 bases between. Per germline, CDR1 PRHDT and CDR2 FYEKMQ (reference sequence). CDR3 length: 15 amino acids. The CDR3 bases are TGTGCCAGCAGCCTGTCCCCTCGGGGCACAGATACGCAGTATTTT. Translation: CASSLSPRGTDTQYF.

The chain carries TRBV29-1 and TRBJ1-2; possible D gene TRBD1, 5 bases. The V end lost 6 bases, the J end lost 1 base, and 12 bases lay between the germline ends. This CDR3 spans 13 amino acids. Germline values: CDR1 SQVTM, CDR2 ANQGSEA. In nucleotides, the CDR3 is TGCAGCGTCCAGGACATGATTAACTATGGCTACACCTTC. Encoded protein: CSVQDMINYGYTF.

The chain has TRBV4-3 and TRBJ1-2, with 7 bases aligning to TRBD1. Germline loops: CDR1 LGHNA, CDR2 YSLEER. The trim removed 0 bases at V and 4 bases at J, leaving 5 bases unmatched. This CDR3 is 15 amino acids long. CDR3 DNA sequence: TGCGCCAGCAGCCAAGATCAGCGACAGGGCTATGGCTACACCTTC. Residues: CASSQDQRQGYGYTF.

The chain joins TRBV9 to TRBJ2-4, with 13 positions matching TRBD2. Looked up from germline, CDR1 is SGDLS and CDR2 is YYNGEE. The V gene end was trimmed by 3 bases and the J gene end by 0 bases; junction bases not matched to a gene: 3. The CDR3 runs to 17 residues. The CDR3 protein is CASSETSGGLAKNIQYF. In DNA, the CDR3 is TGTGCCAGCAGCGAGACTAGCGGGGGGTTAGCCAAAAACATTCAGTACTTC. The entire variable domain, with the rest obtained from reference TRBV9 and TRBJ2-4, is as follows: DSGVTQTPKHLITATGQRVTLRCSPRSGDLSVYWYQQSLDQGLQFLIQYYNGEERAKGNILERFSAQQFPDLHSELNLSSLELGDSALYFCASSETSGGLAKNIQYFGAGTRLSVL.

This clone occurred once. CDR3 in amino acids: CASSWRVLPYGYTF. CDR3 sequence (DNA): TGTGCCAGTAGCTGGCGGGTTTTACCGTATGGCTACACCTTC. The chain carries TRBV19 and TRBJ1-2; D not certain. This CDR3 is built from 14 residues. Germline CDR1 is LNHDA and CDR2 is SQIVND (reference sequence). The V end lost 6 bases, the J end lost 5 bases, and 16 bases lay between the germline ends.

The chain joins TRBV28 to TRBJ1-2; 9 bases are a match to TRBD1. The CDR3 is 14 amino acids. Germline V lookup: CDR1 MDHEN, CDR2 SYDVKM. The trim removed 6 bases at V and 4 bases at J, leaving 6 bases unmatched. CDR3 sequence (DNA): TGTGCCAGCAGGGGACAGGGCGGCGGCTATGGCTACACCTTC. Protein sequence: CASRGQGGGYGYTF.

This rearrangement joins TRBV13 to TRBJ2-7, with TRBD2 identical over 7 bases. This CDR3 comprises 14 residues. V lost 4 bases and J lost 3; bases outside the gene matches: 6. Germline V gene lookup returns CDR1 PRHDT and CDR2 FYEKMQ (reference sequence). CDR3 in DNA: TGTGCCAGCAGCTCTGGTGGCGGGGGCTACGAGCAGTACTTC. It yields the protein CASSSGGGGYEQYF.

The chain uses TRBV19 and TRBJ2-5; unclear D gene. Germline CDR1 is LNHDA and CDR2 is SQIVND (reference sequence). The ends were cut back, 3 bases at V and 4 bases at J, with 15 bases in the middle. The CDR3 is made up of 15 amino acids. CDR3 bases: TGTGCCAGTAGTATCAAGGTGGCTAGTCGAGAGACCCAGTACTTC. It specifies CASSIKVASRETQYF. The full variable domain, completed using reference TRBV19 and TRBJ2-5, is DGGITQSPKYLFRKEGQNVTLSCEQNLNHDAMYWYRQDPGQGLRLIYYSQIVNDFQKGDIAEGYSVSREKKESFPLTVTSAQKNPTAFYLCASSIKVASRETQYFGPGTRLLVL.

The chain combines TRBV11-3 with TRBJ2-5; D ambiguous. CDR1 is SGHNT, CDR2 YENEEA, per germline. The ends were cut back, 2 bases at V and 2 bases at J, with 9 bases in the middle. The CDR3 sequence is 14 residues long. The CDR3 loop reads CASSLREEQETQYF. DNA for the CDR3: TGTGCCAGCAGCTTACGAGAAGAACAAGAGACCCAGTACTTC.

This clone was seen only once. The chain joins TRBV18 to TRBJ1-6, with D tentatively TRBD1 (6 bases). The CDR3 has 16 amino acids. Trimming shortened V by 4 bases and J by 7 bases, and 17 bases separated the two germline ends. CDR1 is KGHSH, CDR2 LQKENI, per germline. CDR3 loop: CASSLLQGGRNSPLHF. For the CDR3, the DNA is TGTGCCAGCTCACTACTACAGGGAGGGAGGAATTCACCCCTCCACTTT.

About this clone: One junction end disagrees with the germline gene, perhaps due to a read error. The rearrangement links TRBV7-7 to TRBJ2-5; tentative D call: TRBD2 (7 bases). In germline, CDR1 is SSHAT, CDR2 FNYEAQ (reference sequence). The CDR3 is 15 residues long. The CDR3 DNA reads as TGTGCTAGCAGCTTGGGCGGGGGCCTCCAAGAGACCCAGTACTTC. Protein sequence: CASSLGGGLQETQYF.

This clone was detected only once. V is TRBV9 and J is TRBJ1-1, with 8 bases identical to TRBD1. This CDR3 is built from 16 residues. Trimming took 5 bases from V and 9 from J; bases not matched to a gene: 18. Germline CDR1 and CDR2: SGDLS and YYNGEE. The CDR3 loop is CASSASGGLGGGQAFF. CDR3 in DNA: TGTGCCAGCAGTGCATCAGGGGGCCTTGGGGGTGGCCAAGCTTTCTTT.